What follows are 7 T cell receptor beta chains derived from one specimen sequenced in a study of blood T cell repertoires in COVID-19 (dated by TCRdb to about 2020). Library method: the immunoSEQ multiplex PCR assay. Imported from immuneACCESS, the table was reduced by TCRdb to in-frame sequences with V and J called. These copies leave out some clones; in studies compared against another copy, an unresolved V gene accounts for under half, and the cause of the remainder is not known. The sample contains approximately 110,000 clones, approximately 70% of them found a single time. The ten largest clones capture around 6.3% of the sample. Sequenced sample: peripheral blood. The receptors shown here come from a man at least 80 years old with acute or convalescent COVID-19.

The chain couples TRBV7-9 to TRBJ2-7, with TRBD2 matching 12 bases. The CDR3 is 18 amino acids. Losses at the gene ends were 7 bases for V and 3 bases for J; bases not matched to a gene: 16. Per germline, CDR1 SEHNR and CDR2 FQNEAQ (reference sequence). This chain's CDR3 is CASNKWEGGLAGSYEQYF. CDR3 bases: TGTGCCAGCAACAAATGGGAGGGAGGACTAGCGGGAAGCTACGAGCAGTACTTC.

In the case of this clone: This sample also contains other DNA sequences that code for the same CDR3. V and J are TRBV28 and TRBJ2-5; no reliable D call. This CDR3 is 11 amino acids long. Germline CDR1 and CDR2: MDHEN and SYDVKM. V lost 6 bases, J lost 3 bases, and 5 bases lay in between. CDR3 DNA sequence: TGTGCCAGCAGCTCGGAAGAGACCCAGTACTTC. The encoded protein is CASSSEETQYF. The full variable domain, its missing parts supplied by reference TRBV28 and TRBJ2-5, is DVKVTQSSRYLVKRTGEKVFLECVQDMDHENMFWYRQDPGLGLRLIYFSYDVKMKEKGDIPEGYSVSREKKERFSLILESASTNQTSMYLCASSSEETQYFGPGTRLLVL.

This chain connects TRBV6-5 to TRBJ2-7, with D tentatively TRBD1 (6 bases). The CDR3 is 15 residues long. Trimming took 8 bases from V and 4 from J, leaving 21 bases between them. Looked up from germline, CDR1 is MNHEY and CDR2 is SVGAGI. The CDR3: CASSYPQGVGYEQYF. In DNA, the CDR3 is TGTGCCAGCTCATATCCACAGGGTGTAGGGTACGAGCAGTACTTC.

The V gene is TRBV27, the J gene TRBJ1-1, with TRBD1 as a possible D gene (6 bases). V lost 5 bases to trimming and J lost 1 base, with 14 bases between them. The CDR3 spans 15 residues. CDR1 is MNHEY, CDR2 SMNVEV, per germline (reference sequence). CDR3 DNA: TGTGCCAGCAGTACCCTCCGGGACACGAACACTGAAGCTTTCTTT. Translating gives CASSTLRDTNTEAFF.

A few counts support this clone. The CDR3 coding sequence is TGTGCCAGCAGCCCCGGGAATTCACCCCTCCACTTT. It codes for CASSPGNSPLHF. The chain has TRBV7-2 and TRBJ1-6, with D unresolved. The CDR3 runs 12 residues. Germline CDR1 and CDR2: SGHTA and FQGNSA. V was shortened by 5 bases and J by 7 bases, with 6 bases between the two germline ends.

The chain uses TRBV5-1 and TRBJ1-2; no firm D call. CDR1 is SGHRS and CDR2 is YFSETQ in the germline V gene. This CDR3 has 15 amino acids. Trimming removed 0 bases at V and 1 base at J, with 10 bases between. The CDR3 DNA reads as TGCGCCAGCAGCTTGGAACAGTCCCTTAACTATGGCTACACCTTC. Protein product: CASSLEQSLNYGYTF.

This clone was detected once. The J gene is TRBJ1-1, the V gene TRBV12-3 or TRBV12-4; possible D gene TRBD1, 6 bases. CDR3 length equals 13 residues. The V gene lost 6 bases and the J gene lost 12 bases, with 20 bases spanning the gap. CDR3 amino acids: CASSLMDQGSSFF. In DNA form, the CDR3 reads TGTGCCAGCAGCCTTATGGACCAGGGGTCCTCTTTCTTT.